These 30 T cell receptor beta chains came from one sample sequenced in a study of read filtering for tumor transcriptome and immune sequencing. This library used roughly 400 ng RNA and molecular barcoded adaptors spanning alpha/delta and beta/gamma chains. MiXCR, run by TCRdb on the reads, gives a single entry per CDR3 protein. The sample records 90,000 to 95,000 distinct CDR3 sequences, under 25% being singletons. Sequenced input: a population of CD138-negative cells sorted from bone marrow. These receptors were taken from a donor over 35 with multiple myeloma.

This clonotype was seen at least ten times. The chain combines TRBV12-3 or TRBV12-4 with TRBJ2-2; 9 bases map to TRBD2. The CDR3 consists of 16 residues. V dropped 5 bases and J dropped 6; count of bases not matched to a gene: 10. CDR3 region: CASSPQGRGGAGELFF. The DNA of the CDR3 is TGTGCCAGCAGTCCCCAGGGGCGGGGGGGCGCCGGGGAGCTGTTTTTT.

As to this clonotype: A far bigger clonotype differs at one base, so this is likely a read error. The CDR3 protein is CASSWGQNHSPPHF. The CDR3, as DNA: TGCGCCAGCAGCTGGGGACAGAACCATTCACCCCCCCACTTT. This sequence joins TRBV5-1 and TRBJ1-1; 7 nucleotides line up with TRBD1. The CDR3 runs 14 residues. The V gene's germline CDR1 is SGHRS and CDR2 YFSETQ.

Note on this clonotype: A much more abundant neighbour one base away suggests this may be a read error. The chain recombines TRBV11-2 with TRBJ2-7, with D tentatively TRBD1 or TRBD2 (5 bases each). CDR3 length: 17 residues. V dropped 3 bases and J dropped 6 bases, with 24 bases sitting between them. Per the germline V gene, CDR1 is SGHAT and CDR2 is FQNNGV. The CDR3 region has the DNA TGTGCCAGCAGCTTCGCAGGGAAGCGGTACAAGGCCTTCGAGCAGTACTTC. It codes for CASSFAGKRYKAFEQYF.

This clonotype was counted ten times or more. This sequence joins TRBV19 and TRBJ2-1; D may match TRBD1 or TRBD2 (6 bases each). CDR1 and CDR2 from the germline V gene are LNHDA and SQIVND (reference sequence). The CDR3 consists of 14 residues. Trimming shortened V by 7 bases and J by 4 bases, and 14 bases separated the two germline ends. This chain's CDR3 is CASNPGAGYNEQFF. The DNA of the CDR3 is TGTGCCAGTAACCCAGGGGCGGGGTACAATGAGCAGTTCTTC.

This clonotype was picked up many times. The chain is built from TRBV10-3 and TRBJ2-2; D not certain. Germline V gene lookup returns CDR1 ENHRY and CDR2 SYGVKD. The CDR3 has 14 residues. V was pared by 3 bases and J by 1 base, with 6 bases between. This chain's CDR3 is CAISDRQNTGELFF. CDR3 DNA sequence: TGTGCCATCAGTGATCGCCAGAACACCGGGGAGCTGTTTTTT.

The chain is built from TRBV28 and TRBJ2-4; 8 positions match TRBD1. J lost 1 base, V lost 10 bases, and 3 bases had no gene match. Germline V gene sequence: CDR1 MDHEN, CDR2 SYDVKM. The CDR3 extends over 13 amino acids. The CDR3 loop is CATRQGAKNIQYF. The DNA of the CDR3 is TGTGCCACCCGACAGGGGGCCAAAAACATTCAGTACTTC.

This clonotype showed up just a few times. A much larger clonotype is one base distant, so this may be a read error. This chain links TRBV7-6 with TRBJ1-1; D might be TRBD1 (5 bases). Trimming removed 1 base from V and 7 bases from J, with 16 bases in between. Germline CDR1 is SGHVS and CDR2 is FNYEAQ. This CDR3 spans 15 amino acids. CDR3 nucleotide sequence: TGTGCCAGCAGCTTAGGAGCTGGGAGGGGAGGTGAAGCTTTCTTT. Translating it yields CASSLGAGRGGEAFF.

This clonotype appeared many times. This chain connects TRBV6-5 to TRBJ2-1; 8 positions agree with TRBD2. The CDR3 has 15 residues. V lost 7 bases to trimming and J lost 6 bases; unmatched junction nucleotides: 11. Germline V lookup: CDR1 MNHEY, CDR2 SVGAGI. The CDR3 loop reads CASTPTTSAGNEQFF. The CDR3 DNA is TGTGCCAGCACACCTACGACTAGCGCAGGCAATGAGCAGTTCTTC.

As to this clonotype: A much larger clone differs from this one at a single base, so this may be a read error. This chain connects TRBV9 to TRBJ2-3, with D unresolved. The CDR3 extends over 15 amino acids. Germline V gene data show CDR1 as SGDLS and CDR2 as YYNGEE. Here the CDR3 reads CASSVMGISTDAQYF. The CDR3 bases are TGTGCCAGCAGCGTGATGGGGATTAGCACAGATGCGCAGTATTTT. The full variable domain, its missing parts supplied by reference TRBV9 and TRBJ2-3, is DSGVTQTPKHLITATGQRVTLRCSPRSGDLSVYWYQQSLDQGLQFLIQYYNGEERAKGNILERFSAQQFPDLHSELNLSSLELGDSALYFCASSVMGISTDAQYFGPGTRLTVL.

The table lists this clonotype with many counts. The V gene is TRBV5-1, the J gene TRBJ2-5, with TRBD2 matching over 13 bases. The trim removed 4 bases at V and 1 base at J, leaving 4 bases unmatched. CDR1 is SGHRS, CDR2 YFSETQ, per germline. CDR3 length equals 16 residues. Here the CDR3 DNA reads TGCGCCAGCAGCCGCCGACTAGCGGGGGGCCAAGAGACCCAGTACTTC. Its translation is CASSRRLAGGQETQYF.

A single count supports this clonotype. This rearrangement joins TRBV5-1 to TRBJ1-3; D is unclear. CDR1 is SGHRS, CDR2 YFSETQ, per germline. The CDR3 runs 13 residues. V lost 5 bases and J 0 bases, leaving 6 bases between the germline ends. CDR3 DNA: TGCGCCAGCAGTTTGAACTCTGGAAACACCATATATTTT. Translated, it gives CASSLNSGNTIYF.

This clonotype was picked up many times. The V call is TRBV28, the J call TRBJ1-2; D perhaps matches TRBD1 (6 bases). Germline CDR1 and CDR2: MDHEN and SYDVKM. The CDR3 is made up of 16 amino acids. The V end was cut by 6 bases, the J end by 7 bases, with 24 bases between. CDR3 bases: TGTGCCAGCAGCCAGGGGACTTTTGTTTTTAATCTTGGCTACACCTTC. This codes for CASSQGTFVFNLGYTF.

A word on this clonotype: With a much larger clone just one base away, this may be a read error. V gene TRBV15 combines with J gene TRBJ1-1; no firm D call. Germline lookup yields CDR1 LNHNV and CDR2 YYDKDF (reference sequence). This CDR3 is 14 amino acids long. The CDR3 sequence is CATSGESRNTEAFF. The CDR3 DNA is TGTGCCACCAGCGGAGAGTCGAGGAACACTGAAGCTTTCTTT.

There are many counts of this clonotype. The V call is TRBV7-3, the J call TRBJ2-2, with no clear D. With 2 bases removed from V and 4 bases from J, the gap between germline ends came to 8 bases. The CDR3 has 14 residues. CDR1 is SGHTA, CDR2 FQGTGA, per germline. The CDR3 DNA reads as TGTGCCAGCAGCTTATACTGGGTCACCGGGGAGCTGTTTTTT. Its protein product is CASSLYWVTGELFF.

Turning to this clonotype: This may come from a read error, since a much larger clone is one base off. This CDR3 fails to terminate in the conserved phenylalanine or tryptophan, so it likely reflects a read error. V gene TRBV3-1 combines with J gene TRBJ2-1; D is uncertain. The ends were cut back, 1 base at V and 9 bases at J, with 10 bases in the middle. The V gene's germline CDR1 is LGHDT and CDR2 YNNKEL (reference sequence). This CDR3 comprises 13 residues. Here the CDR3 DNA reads TGTGCCAGCAGCCAAGTTGCGTACGGTGAGCAGTTCCTC. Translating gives CASSQVAYGEQFL.

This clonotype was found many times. CDR3 bases: TGCAGCGTTGAAGTATCCGGGGTTAGCACTGAAGCTTTCTTT. Translation: CSVEVSGVSTEAFF. The V gene is TRBV29-1, the J gene TRBJ1-1; no reliable D call. Germline values: CDR1 SQVTM, CDR2 ANQGSEA. This CDR3 is 14 amino acids long. V lost 1 base and J lost 4, with 13 bases in between.

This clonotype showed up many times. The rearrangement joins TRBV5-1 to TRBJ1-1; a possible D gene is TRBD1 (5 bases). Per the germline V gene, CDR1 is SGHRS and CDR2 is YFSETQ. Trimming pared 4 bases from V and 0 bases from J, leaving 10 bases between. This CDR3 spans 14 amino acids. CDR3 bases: TGCGCCAGCAGCGGGGGACGTCTGAACACTGAAGCTTTCTTT. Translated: CASSGGRLNTEAFF.

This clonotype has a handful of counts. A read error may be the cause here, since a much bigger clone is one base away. The CDR3 DNA reads as TGTGCCAGCAGCTCCCGGACTAACAATGAGCAGTTCTTC. Translating it yields CASSSRTNNEQFF. This chain links TRBV7-2 with TRBJ2-1, with a possible D match to TRBD2 (6 bases). V shed 4 bases and J shed 5 bases, with 9 bases lying between them. This CDR3 is built from 13 residues. Germline loops: CDR1 SGHTA, CDR2 FQGNSA. The complete variable domain, with remaining parts taken from reference TRBV7-2 and TRBJ2-1, reads GAGVSQSPSNKVTEKGKDVELRCDPISGHTALYWYRQSLGQGLEFLIYFQGNSAPDKSGLPSDRFSAERTGGSVSTLTIQRTQQEDSAVYLCASSSRTNNEQFFGPGTRLTVL.

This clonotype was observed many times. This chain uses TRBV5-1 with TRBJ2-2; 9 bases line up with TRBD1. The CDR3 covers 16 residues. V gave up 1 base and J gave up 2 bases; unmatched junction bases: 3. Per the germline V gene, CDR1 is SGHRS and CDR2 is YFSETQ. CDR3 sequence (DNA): TGCGCCAGCAGCTTGTTGGGACAGGGAAACACCGGGGAGCTGTTTTTT. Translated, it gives CASSLLGQGNTGELFF.

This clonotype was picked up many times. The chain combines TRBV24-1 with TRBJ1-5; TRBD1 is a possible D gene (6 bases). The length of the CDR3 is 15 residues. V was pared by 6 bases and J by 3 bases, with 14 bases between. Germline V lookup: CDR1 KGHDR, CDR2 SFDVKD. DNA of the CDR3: TGTGCCACCAGTTCGGGGGGGCGGGCCAATCAGCCCCAGCATTTT. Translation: CATSSGGRANQPQHF.

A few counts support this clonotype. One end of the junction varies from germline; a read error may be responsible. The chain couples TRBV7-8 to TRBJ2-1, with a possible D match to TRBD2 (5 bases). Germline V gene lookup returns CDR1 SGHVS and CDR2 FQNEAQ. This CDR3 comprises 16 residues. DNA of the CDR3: TGTGCCGGCAGCTTAGCTAGCTCAAAGGCGTACAATGAGCAGTTCTTC. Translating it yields CAGSLASSKAYNEQFF.

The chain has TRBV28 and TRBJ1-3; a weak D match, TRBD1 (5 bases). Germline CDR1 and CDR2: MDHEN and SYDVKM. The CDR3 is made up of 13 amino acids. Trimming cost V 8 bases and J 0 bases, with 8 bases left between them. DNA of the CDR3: TGTGCCAGCGGGACGGACTCTGGAAACACCATATATTTT. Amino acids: CASGTDSGNTIYF.

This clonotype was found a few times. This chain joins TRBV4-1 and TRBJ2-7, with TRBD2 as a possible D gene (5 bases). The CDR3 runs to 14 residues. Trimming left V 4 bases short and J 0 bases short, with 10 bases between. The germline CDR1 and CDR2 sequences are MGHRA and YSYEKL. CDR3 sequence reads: CASSPRRDSYEQYF. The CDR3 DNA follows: TGCGCCAGCAGCCCCCGCCGGGACTCCTACGAGCAGTACTTC.

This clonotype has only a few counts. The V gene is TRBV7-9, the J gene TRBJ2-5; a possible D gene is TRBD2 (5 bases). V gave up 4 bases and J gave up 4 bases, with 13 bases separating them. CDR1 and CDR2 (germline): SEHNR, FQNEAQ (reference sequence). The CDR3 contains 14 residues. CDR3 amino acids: CASSSSVAGETQYF. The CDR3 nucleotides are TGTGCCAGCAGCTCGAGCGTGGCGGGAGAGACCCAGTACTTC.

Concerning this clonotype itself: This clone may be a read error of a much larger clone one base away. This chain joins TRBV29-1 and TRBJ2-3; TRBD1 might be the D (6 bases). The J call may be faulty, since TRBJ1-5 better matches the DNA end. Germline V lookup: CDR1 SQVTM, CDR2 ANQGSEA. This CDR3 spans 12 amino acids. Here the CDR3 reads CSAGHSADTQHF. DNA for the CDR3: TGCAGCGCGGGACACTCGGCAGATACGCAGCATTTT.

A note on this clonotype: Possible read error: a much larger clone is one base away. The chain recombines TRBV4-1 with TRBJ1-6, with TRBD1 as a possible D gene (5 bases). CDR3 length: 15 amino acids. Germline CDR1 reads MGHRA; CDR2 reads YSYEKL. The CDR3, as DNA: TGCGCCAGCAGCCAAGTACGGGGGGTACAATCACCCCCCCACTTT. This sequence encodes CASSQVRGVQSPPHF.

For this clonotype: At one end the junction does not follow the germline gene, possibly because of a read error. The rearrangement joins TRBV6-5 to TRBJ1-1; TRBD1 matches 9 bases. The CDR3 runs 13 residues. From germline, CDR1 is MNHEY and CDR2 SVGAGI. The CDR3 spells CASRQQGATKAFF. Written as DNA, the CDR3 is TGTGCCAGCAGACAACAGGGGGCCACTAAAGCTTTCTTC.

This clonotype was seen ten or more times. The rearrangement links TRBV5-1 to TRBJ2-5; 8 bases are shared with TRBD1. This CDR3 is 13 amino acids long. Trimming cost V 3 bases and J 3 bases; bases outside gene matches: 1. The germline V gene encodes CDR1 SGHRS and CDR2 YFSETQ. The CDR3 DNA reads TGCGCCAGCAGCTGGGGACAGGAAGAGACCCAGTACTTC. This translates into CASSWGQEETQYF.

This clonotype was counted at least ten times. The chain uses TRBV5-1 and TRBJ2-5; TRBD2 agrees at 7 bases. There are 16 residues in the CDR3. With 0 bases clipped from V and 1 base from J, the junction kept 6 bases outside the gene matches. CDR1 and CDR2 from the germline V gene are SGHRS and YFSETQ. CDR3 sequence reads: CASSLVLGTTQETQYF. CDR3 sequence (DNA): TGCGCCAGCAGCTTGGTATTGGGGACTACCCAAGAGACCCAGTACTTC.

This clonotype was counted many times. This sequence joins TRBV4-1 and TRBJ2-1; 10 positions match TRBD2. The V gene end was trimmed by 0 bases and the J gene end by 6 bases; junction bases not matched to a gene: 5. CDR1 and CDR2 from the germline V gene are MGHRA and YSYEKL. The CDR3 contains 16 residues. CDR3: CASSQDSERGGNEQFF. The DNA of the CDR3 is TGCGCCAGCAGCCAAGATTCGGAGCGGGGGGGCAATGAGCAGTTCTTC.